The 3 T cell receptor beta chains listed next were all sequenced from one sample in a study of blood T cell repertoires in COVID-19. Assay: immunoSEQ multiplex PCR; the TCRdb copy retains only in-frame clones and omits some. This table holds 250,000 to 300,000 clones, about 90% found once. Sequenced input: peripheral blood. Receptors were obtained from a woman aged 70-85 years with COVID-19, enrolled during active disease.

This clone was found once. V and J are TRBV6-5 and TRBJ1-1; a possible D gene is TRBD1 (5 bases). CDR1 is MNHEY and CDR2 is SVGAGI in the germline V gene. Trimming shortened V by 0 bases and J by 1 base, and 9 bases separated the two germline ends. CDR3 length: 15 amino acids. The CDR3 DNA is TGTGCCAGCAGTTACTCCAGGGATTCGAACACTGAAGCTTTCTTT. Translated, it gives CASSYSRDSNTEAFF.

As regards this clone: Other DNA sequences in this sample translate to the same CDR3. The rearrangement uses TRBV6-5 and TRBJ2-3, with D maybe TRBD2 (5 bases). CDR3 length: 13 amino acids. Trimming removed 6 bases at V and 1 base at J, with 8 bases between. Germline V lookup: CDR1 MNHEY, CDR2 SVGAGI. The CDR3 nucleotides are TGTGCCAGCAGGGCGGGCGGCACAGATACGCAGTATTTT. It yields the protein CASRAGGTDTQYF.

The CDR3: CASSQRSHGELFF. In DNA, the CDR3 is TGTGCCAGCAGCCAACGGAGTCACGGGGAGCTGTTTTTT. This sequence joins TRBV4-2 and TRBJ2-2; no clear D. In germline, CDR1 is LGHNA, CDR2 YNFKEQ. This CDR3 comprises 13 residues. The V end was cut by 2 bases, the J end by 7 bases, with 8 bases between.